These 6 T cell receptor beta chains were all obtained from the same sample, sequenced in a study of response to subunit inactivated influenza vaccine. TCRdb analysed the RT-PCR reads with MiXCR anew, one entry per CDR3 protein. The sample yields 550,000 to 650,000 distinct CDR3 sequences, about 11% seen once. Sequences were derived from PBMCs from blood, sampled on the day of vaccination. Receptors originate from a man aged 45-65 years who received an inactivated influenza vaccine.

This clonotype came up a few times. The CDR3 DNA is TGTGCCAGCAGCTTACTGGGCTTGGAGCAGTTCTTC. It translates to CASSLLGLEQFF. This rearrangement joins TRBV7-8 to TRBJ2-1; D ambiguous. Germline V gene lookup returns CDR1 SGHVS and CDR2 FQNEAQ. The V end was cut by 2 bases, the J end by 10 bases, with 9 bases between. The CDR3 extends over 12 amino acids.

This rearrangement joins TRBV24-1 to TRBJ1-5; no reliable D call. The germline gives CDR1 KGHDR, CDR2 SFDVKD. Trimming took 4 bases from V and 4 from J, leaving 4 bases between them. The CDR3 runs to 12 residues. The CDR3 bases are TGTGCCACCAGTGACGGAAATCAGCCCCAGCATTTT. As protein: CATSDGNQPQHF.

This clonotype was seen a few times. The chain couples TRBV3-1 to TRBJ2-1, with 7 bases aligning to TRBD2. The junction had 11 bases not matched to a gene; V was cut back by 2 bases and J by 7 bases. The germline V gene encodes CDR1 LGHDT and CDR2 YNNKEL (reference sequence). CDR3 length: 16 amino acids. The CDR3 region is CASSQQAGVAINEQFF. The CDR3 DNA is TGTGCCAGCAGCCAACAGGCGGGAGTCGCCATAAATGAGCAGTTCTTC.

The chain carries TRBV10-2 and TRBJ2-5, with D perhaps TRBD2 (6 bases). Trimming removed 6 bases from V and 5 bases from J, with 13 bases in between. This CDR3 contains 13 residues. Per the germline V gene, CDR1 is WSHSY and CDR2 is SAAADI. The CDR3: CASRRDFRETQYF. CDR3 in DNA: TGCGCCAGCAGACGGGACTTCCGGGAGACCCAGTACTTC.

The genes are TRBV5-1 and TRBJ2-1; 7 bases match TRBD2. V lost 6 bases and J lost 5; bases outside the gene matches: 8. The CDR3 has 14 residues. Per germline, CDR1 SGHRS and CDR2 YFSETQ. The CDR3 loop reads CASKLGTINNEQFF. The CDR3 bases are TGCGCCAGCAAGCTTGGGACTATTAACAATGAGCAGTTCTTC. Using reference TRBV5-1 and TRBJ2-1 for the parts outside the CDR3, the full variable domain is KAGVTQTPRYLIKTRGQQVTLSCSPISGHRSVSWYQQTPGQGLQFLFEYFSETQRNKGNFPGRFSGRQFSNSRSEMNVSTLELGDSALYLCASKLGTINNEQFFGPGTRLTVL.

The chain has TRBV28 and TRBJ2-3, with D uncertain. Trimming took 7 bases from V and 2 from J, leaving 13 bases between them. The CDR3 has 14 amino acids. Germline values: CDR1 MDHEN, CDR2 SYDVKM. CDR3 residues: CASNRPIHTDTQYF. In DNA, the CDR3 is TGTGCCAGCAACCGACCCATCCACACAGATACGCAGTATTTT.